Sequencing of this T cell receptor (beta chain) was carried out in a study of blood T cells in healthy people across ages. About this clonotype itself: The antigen remains undetermined.

The second PCR ran roughly 6 to 11 cycles with a sample-barcoded 5' primer and J-beta primers. Each cDNA molecule carried a tag from a template-switch adaptor that contained 12 random nucleotides. TCRdb analysed the 5' RACE reads with MiXCR anew, one entry per CDR3 protein. The sample lists 600,000 to 1,000,000 distinct CDR3 sequences, roughly 64% seen once, with over 20% in the top ten. Germline V CDR1 and CDR2: SGHNT, YENEEA. This CDR3 contains 16 residues. J gave up 3 bases and V 5 bases, and 7 bases lay outside the gene matches. Study-level points and caveats: There was no known CMV status for donors, so expanded clonotype changes were possibly confounded.

The chain joins TRBV11-3 to TRBJ2-1; 10 positions agree with TRBD2. The source of this sequence is a man aged 25 to 40 in good health. Sequencing input: blood. CDR3 bases: TGTGCCAGCAGCCCCCGAACTAGCGGGGACTACAATGAGCAGTTCTTC. This encodes CASSPRTSGDYNEQFF.